The 18 T cell receptor beta chains given below trace back to one sample, sequenced in a study of beta chain features in type 1 diabetes. Since all of the isolated RNA was reverse transcribed, expressed TCRB transcripts were what got sequenced. Profiling relied on immunoSEQ multiplex PCR, and the TCRdb table lists in-frame clones only, not all of them. The sample records 900,000 or so clones, 15% to 20% being singletons. The specimen sequenced was naive CD4+ T cells from blood. These receptors all come from a young woman in good health.

The rearrangement joins TRBV2 to TRBJ2-3, with D possibly being TRBD2 (5 bases). Deletions cut 4 bases from V and 6 bases from J, with 8 bases between. CDR3 length equals 12 residues. Germline CDR1 is SNHLY and CDR2 is FYNNEI. DNA for the CDR3: TGTGCCAGCAGTGGAGGCGGGGATACGCAGTATTTT. Translated: CASSGGGDTQYF.

The rearrangement uses TRBV28 and TRBJ2-5; 11 nucleotides line up with TRBD2. The CDR3 is 15 amino acids. Germline V gene lookup returns CDR1 MDHEN and CDR2 SYDVKM. V shed 8 bases, J shed 7 bases, and the junction held 12 bases outside the gene matches. CDR3 loop: CASGILAGAFRTQYF. Written as DNA, the CDR3 is TGTGCCAGCGGAATACTAGCGGGAGCCTTTAGGACCCAGTACTTC. Supplemented by reference TRBV28 and TRBJ2-5, the full variable domain reads DVKVTQSSRYLVKRTGEKVFLECVQDMDHENMFWYRQDPGLGLRLIYFSYDVKMKEKGDIPEGYSVSREKKERFSLILESASTNQTSMYLCASGILAGAFRTQYFGPGTRLLVL.

V is TRBV4-3 and J is TRBJ2-1, with a weak D call TRBD2 (6 bases). The germline gives CDR1 LGHNA, CDR2 YSLEER. This CDR3 has 16 residues. Trimming pared 0 bases from V and 1 base from J, leaving 10 bases between. The CDR3 loop reads CASSQEPLASYNEQFF. The CDR3 region has the DNA TGCGCCAGCAGCCAAGAACCCCTAGCGTCCTACAATGAGCAGTTCTTC.

This clone was found a few times. The gene calls are TRBV28 and TRBJ1-4; D gene uncertain. Trimming took off 5 bases at V and 7 bases at J, with 8 bases between the two ends. Germline V lookup: CDR1 MDHEN, CDR2 SYDVKM. The CDR3 has 12 amino acids. CDR3 DNA sequence: TGTGCCAGCAGTGCGAGGGTTGAAAAACTGTTTTTT. It translates to CASSARVEKLFF. The full variable domain, its missing parts supplied by reference TRBV28 and TRBJ1-4, is DVKVTQSSRYLVKRTGEKVFLECVQDMDHENMFWYRQDPGLGLRLIYFSYDVKMKEKGDIPEGYSVSREKKERFSLILESASTNQTSMYLCASSARVEKLFFGSGTQLSVL.

The chain is built from TRBV18 and TRBJ2-7; D may be TRBD1 or TRBD2 (5 bases each). Germline CDR1 KGHSH, CDR2 LQKENI. V lost 3 bases to trimming and J lost 4 bases, with 13 bases between them. The CDR3 sequence is 14 residues long. The CDR3 coding sequence is TGTGCCAGCTCACCCCAAGGGACCGATTACGAGCAGTACTTC. It yields the protein CASSPQGTDYEQYF.

V is TRBV4-2 and J is TRBJ1-2, with unresolved D. With 1 base removed from V and 0 bases from J, the gap between germline ends came to 9 bases. The CDR3 sequence is 15 residues long. Germline CDR1 LGHNA, CDR2 YNFKEQ. The CDR3 spells CASSQAPGANYGYTF. In DNA form, the CDR3 reads TGTGCCAGCAGCCAAGCCCCGGGTGCTAACTATGGCTACACCTTC.

The V and J genes are TRBV9 and TRBJ2-5, with 9 nucleotides matching TRBD2. The CDR3 covers 15 residues. CDR1 is SGDLS and CDR2 is YYNGEE in the germline V gene. After removal of 2 bases from V and 0 bases from J, the junction contained 2 bases not matched to a gene. The CDR3 sequence: CASSVLAGYQETQYF. DNA for the CDR3: TGTGCCAGCAGCGTGCTAGCGGGATACCAAGAGACCCAGTACTTC.

This clone has just a few counts. V is TRBV23-1 and J is TRBJ2-3, with 9 bases lining up with TRBD2. TRBV23-1 carries the ORF label, with uncertain function. Trimming removed 3 bases from V and 0 bases from J; junction bases left unmatched: 10. CDR3 size: 18 residues. The CDR3 coding sequence is TGCGCCAGCAGTCACAAGGGACTAGCCCGTACCAGCACAGATACGCAGTATTTT. Protein: CASSHKGLARTSTDTQYF.

As concerns this clone: A much larger clone sits a single nucleotide away, making a read error possible. The chain couples TRBV7-2 to TRBJ2-3, with 8 bases identical to TRBD2. The CDR3 runs to 14 residues. Looked up from germline, CDR1 is SGHTA and CDR2 is FQGNSA. V shed 3 bases and J 2 bases; nucleotides not matched to a gene: 1. The CDR3 sequence is CASSFSGTTDTQYF. In nucleotides, the CDR3 is TGTGCCAGCAGCTTTAGCGGGACCACAGATACGCAGTATTTT.

The chain uses TRBV10-3 and TRBJ2-7; TRBD2 matches at 10 bases. The CDR3 length is 15 residues. Per the germline V gene, CDR1 is ENHRY and CDR2 is SYGVKD. Trimming cost V 6 bases and J 2 bases; bases outside gene matches: 7. The CDR3 loop is CAISTGTSVAYEQYF. For the CDR3, the DNA is TGTGCCATCAGCACCGGGACTAGCGTCGCCTACGAGCAGTACTTC.

This chain joins TRBV4-2 and TRBJ1-5; a possible D gene is TRBD1 (5 bases). The V and J ends lost 4 bases and 4 bases respectively, with 14 bases between them. The germline CDR1 and CDR2 sequences are LGHNA and YNFKEQ. There are 15 residues in the CDR3. This CDR3 reads CASSPPAGGNQPQHF. The CDR3 DNA sequence: TGTGCCAGCAGCCCCCCGGCGGGGGGAAATCAGCCCCAGCATTTT.

This clone was recorded a few times. CDR3 residues: CASKLSTVTNEKLFF. CDR3 sequence (DNA): TGTGCCAGCAAGCTTTCGACAGTAACTAATGAAAAACTGTTTTTT. The chain joins TRBV7-8 to TRBJ1-4, with a possible D match to TRBD1 (5 bases). The germline CDR1 and CDR2 sequences are SGHVS and FQNEAQ. Trimming stripped 7 bases from V and 1 base from J, with 13 bases between. CDR3 length: 15 amino acids.

The V call is TRBV28, the J call TRBJ1-1, with 7 nucleotides matching TRBD1. Trimming removed 6 bases from V and 3 bases from J; junction bases left unmatched: 13. The CDR3 contains 16 residues. Germline V gene lookup returns CDR1 MDHEN and CDR2 SYDVKM. CDR3 sequence reads: CASRPNRGSVYTEAFF. Here the CDR3 DNA reads TGTGCCAGCAGACCGAACAGGGGATCTGTGTACACTGAAGCTTTCTTT.

This chain uses TRBV6-6 with TRBJ1-2; no definite D call. V was clipped by 2 bases and J by 6 bases, with 4 bases between them. Germline V gives CDR1 MNHNY, CDR2 SVGAGI (reference sequence). The CDR3 length is 11 residues. The CDR3 here is CASSYENGYTF. CDR3 nucleotides: TGTGCCAGCAGTTACGAAAATGGCTACACCTTC.

This chain uses TRBV7-2 with TRBJ2-3; D not resolved. V was clipped by 7 bases and J by 2 bases, with 10 bases between them. CDR1 is SGHTA and CDR2 is FQGNSA in the germline V gene. The CDR3 contains 13 residues. CDR3: CASKKQNTDTQYF. CDR3 coding DNA: TGTGCCAGCAAAAAGCAGAACACAGATACGCAGTATTTT.

J is TRBJ2-2 and V is TRBV27; D gene ambiguous. From germline, CDR1 is MNHEY and CDR2 SMNVEV (reference sequence). Trimming took 5 bases from V and 4 from J, leaving 20 bases between them. The CDR3 is 17 residues long. Written as DNA, the CDR3 is TGTGCCAGCAGTGCCCGGGCCACGTGGGCTTTCACCGGGGAGCTGTTTTTT. Translating it yields CASSARATWAFTGELFF.

The V call is TRBV28, the J call TRBJ1-4, with D possibly matching TRBD1 (6 bases). The CDR3 consists of 14 residues. Germline V gene data show CDR1 as MDHEN and CDR2 as SYDVKM. V was pared by 1 base and J by 7 bases, with 10 bases between. Written as DNA, the CDR3 is TGTGCCAGCAGTTTATTCGCAGGGGTTGAAAAACTGTTTTTT. Protein: CASSLFAGVEKLFF.

Only a few counts were recorded for this clone. The chain recombines TRBV7-2 with TRBJ1-2; D may be TRBD1 (6 bases). The ends were cut back, 5 bases at V and 5 bases at J, with 21 bases in the middle. The CDR3 covers 16 residues. CDR1 and CDR2 from the germline V gene are SGHTA and FQGNSA. CDR3 protein: CASSPRAGTLVYGYTF. The CDR3 nucleotides read TGTGCCAGCAGCCCGCGGGCCGGGACACTCGTTTATGGCTACACCTTC.